Presented here are 23 T cell receptor beta chains from one specimen sequenced in a study of cytomegalovirus exposure and HLA in healthy donors. PCR amplification relied on 60 Vbeta primers (plus 13 Jbeta primers). TCRdb's table, derived via immunoSEQ multiplex PCR, lists solely in-frame clones and lacks some. The sample lists around 65,000 clones, about 63% occurring once. Sequences were obtained from PBMCs. These receptors came from a man aged 40-49 years in good health and CMV-seropositive.

DNA for the CDR3: TGTGCCAGCAGCGCCAGGACAGGGGGCCTGAACGAGCAGTACTTC. Encoded protein: CASSARTGGLNEQYF. V gene TRBV9 combines with J gene TRBJ2-7; 11 bases map to TRBD1. The germline CDR1 and CDR2 sequences are SGDLS and YYNGEE. Trimming at V came to 3 bases and at J to 5 bases, leaving 7 bases not matched to a gene. This CDR3 has 15 amino acids.

This sequence joins TRBV7-9 and TRBJ1-4; possibly TRBD1 for D (6 bases). Germline V gene lookup returns CDR1 SEHNR and CDR2 FQNEAQ (reference sequence). Trimming shortened V by 7 bases and J by 6 bases, and 9 bases separated the two germline ends. CDR3 size: 12 residues. The CDR3 protein is CASTQGYEKLFF. CDR3 nucleotides: TGTGCCAGCACTCAGGGGTATGAAAAACTGTTTTTT.

The chain couples TRBV11-3 to TRBJ1-1; TRBD1 matches 7 bases. The CDR3 contains 15 residues. The germline CDR1 and CDR2 sequences are SGHNT and YENEEA. V was clipped by 2 bases and J by 4 bases; unmatched bases: 7. CDR3 amino acids: CASSLMGQRGTEAFF. The CDR3 coding sequence is TGTGCCAGCAGCTTAATGGGACAGAGAGGCACTGAAGCTTTCTTT.

This clone was counted between two and nine times. The rearrangement uses TRBV10-3 and TRBJ1-1, with 9 bases identical to TRBD1. The trim removed 0 bases at V and 5 bases at J, leaving 7 bases unmatched. CDR3 length: 16 amino acids. Germline CDR1 ENHRY, CDR2 SYGVKD. This CDR3 reads CAISESRDRVYTEAFF. CDR3 coding DNA: TGTGCCATCAGTGAGTCAAGGGACAGGGTCTATACTGAAGCTTTCTTT.

In this sample, this clone turned up a few times. V and J are TRBV5-1 and TRBJ2-5; 11 bases are a match to TRBD2. Germline CDR1 is SGHRS and CDR2 is YFSETQ. The CDR3 runs to 20 residues. V lost 3 bases to trimming and J lost 0 bases; unmatched junction nucleotides: 16. In DNA, the CDR3 is TGCGCCAGCAGCTCCTATCACGACGGGACTAGCGGTAAGTACCAAGAGACCCAGTACTTC. This encodes CASSSYHDGTSGKYQETQYF.

The V gene is TRBV6-6, the J gene TRBJ2-7, with TRBD1 as a possible D gene (6 bases). The CDR3 covers 16 residues. Trimming stripped 0 bases from V and 4 bases from J, with 16 bases between. Germline V gene lookup returns CDR1 MNHNY and CDR2 SVGAGI (reference sequence). The CDR3 protein is CASSYSSPGQLYEQYF. The CDR3 DNA is TGTGCCAGCAGTTACTCGAGCCCGGGACAATTGTACGAGCAGTACTTC.

Only a few counts were recorded for this clone. The gene calls are TRBV4-3 and TRBJ2-1; 8 bases fit TRBD2. The CDR3 runs 16 residues. CDR1 and CDR2 (germline): LGHNA, YSLEER. V was pared by 0 bases and J by 9 bases, with 10 bases of the junction left unmatched. The chain's CDR3 is CASSQERTGGRGEQFF. The CDR3 DNA reads TGCGCCAGCAGCCAAGAGAGAACGGGGGGGCGAGGTGAGCAGTTCTTC.

This chain connects TRBV5-1 to TRBJ2-7; 8 nucleotides line up with TRBD1. CDR1 SGHRS and CDR2 YFSETQ come from the germline V gene. V was clipped by 5 bases and J by 2 bases; unmatched bases: 3. This CDR3 spans 13 amino acids. The CDR3 loop is CASRTGATYEQYF. CDR3 bases: TGCGCCAGCAGGACAGGGGCCACCTACGAGCAGTACTTC. The full variable domain, in which reference TRBV5-1 and TRBJ2-7 provide the parts outside the CDR3, is KAGVTQTPRYLIKTRGQQVTLSCSPISGHRSVSWYQQTPGQGLQFLFEYFSETQRNKGNFPGRFSGRQFSNSRSEMNVSTLELGDSALYLCASRTGATYEQYFGPGTRLTVT.

This clone appeared a single time. V and J are TRBV19 and TRBJ1-2, with unresolved D. Looked up from germline, CDR1 is LNHDA and CDR2 is SQIVND (reference sequence). V dropped 7 bases and J dropped 4 bases, with 19 bases sitting between them. The length of the CDR3 is 15 residues. CDR3: CASIRDHGEFYGYTF. The CDR3 DNA reads as TGTGCCAGTATTAGGGATCACGGGGAATTCTATGGCTACACCTTC.

The V gene is TRBV19, the J gene TRBJ2-3, with 11 bases fitting TRBD1. The germline V gene encodes CDR1 LNHDA and CDR2 SQIVND (reference sequence). With 6 bases clipped from V and 5 bases from J, the junction kept 10 bases outside the gene matches. This CDR3 region has 16 residues. CDR3 nucleotides: TGTGCCAGTAGCAGGTCGGGACAGGGGGGCGGAGATACGCAGTATTTT. The encoded protein is CASSRSGQGGGDTQYF.

The chain links TRBV4-1 to TRBJ2-7, with 9 bases lining up with TRBD2. Germline CDR1 MGHRA, CDR2 YSYEKL. With V trimmed by 0 bases and J by 2 bases, 11 bases remained unmatched. The CDR3 has 18 residues. CDR3: CASSQDIRNSGSAYEQYF. In nucleotides, the CDR3 is TGCGCCAGCAGCCAAGATATAAGAAATAGCGGGAGTGCCTACGAGCAGTACTTC.

The V call is TRBV19, the J call TRBJ2-5, with D possibly matching TRBD1 (5 bases). V was trimmed by 3 bases and J by 1 base, leaving 9 bases between them. Germline V gene lookup returns CDR1 LNHDA and CDR2 SQIVND (reference sequence). This CDR3 is built from 14 residues. This chain's CDR3 is CASSISRAQETQYF. The CDR3 nucleotides read TGTGCCAGTAGTATCTCCAGGGCCCAAGAGACCCAGTACTTC.

The chain combines TRBV5-1 with TRBJ2-7; 11 nucleotides line up with TRBD2. The V segment lost 0 bases and the J segment 9 bases; nucleotides outside the gene matches: 5. The CDR3 is 14 amino acids. CDR1 and CDR2 from the germline V gene are SGHRS and YFSETQ. The CDR3 region is CASSLEPSGGLQYF. In DNA form, the CDR3 reads TGCGCCAGCAGCTTGGAGCCTAGCGGGGGGCTGCAGTACTTC.

This chain links TRBV6-1 with TRBJ2-6, with D perhaps matching TRBD2 (6 bases). V lost 3 bases and J lost 3, with 15 bases in between. The CDR3 covers 17 residues. Germline assignment: CDR1 MNHNS and CDR2 SASEGT. CDR3 region: CASSEPGVGGGANVLTF. CDR3 bases: TGTGCCAGCAGTGAGCCGGGGGTAGGAGGTGGGGCCAACGTCCTGACTTTC.

This chain links TRBV5-6 with TRBJ1-5; TRBD1 matches 10 bases. This CDR3 region has 15 residues. With V trimmed by 3 bases and J by 4 bases, 4 bases remained unmatched. Germline V CDR1 and CDR2: SGHDT, YYEEEE. For the CDR3, the DNA is TGTGCCAGCAGCTGGGGACAGGGGAAAAATCAGCCCCAGCATTTT. It is translated as CASSWGQGKNQPQHF.

V gene TRBV7-3 combines with J gene TRBJ2-7, with 12 bases matching TRBD2. Unmatched junction bases numbered 5, after V lost 1 base and J lost 4 bases. There are 16 residues in the CDR3. Germline CDR1 and CDR2: SGHTA and FQGTGA. CDR3 in amino acids: CASSLSGLAGGYEQYF. In DNA, the CDR3 is TGTGCCAGCAGCTTAAGCGGGCTAGCGGGAGGGTACGAGCAGTACTTC.

The chain combines TRBV6-1 with TRBJ1-2, with 8 bases identical to TRBD1. The germline gives CDR1 MNHNS, CDR2 SASEGT. V shed 2 bases, J shed 2 bases, and the junction held 1 base outside the gene matches. The CDR3 is 14 residues long. The CDR3 is CASSERQGNYGYTF. The DNA for the CDR3 is TGTGCCAGCAGTGAACGACAGGGGAACTATGGCTACACCTTC.

J is TRBJ2-3 and V is TRBV7-3, with 11 bases lining up with TRBD2. Trimming took 5 bases from V and 1 from J; bases not matched to a gene: 5. CDR1 is SGHTA and CDR2 is FQGTGA in the germline V gene. This CDR3 comprises 16 residues. The CDR3 sequence is CASSPRLAGRTDTQYF. DNA for the CDR3: TGTGCCAGCAGCCCCCGACTAGCGGGGCGCACAGATACGCAGTATTTT.

This chain uses TRBV19 with TRBJ2-7, with D tentatively TRBD2 (5 bases). The germline CDR1 and CDR2 sequences are LNHDA and SQIVND (reference sequence). This CDR3 spans 13 amino acids. Trimming cost V 3 bases and J 4 bases, with 10 bases left between them. Here the CDR3 DNA reads TGTGCCAGTAGTATGAGCTCGGGATACGAGCAGTACTTC. It codes for CASSMSSGYEQYF.

The J gene is TRBJ2-3, the V gene TRBV4-1; no reliable D call. Germline V gene sequence: CDR1 MGHRA, CDR2 YSYEKL. V dropped 0 bases and J dropped 0 bases, with 7 bases sitting between them. This CDR3 contains 15 residues. DNA of the CDR3: TGCGCCAGCAGCCAAGACCTGGCCAGCACAGATACGCAGTATTTT. Its protein product is CASSQDLASTDTQYF.

The CDR3 bases are TGTGCCAGCAGCACCCTCAGGGATTTCAACACTGAAGCTTTCTTT. As protein: CASSTLRDFNTEAFF. The V gene is TRBV7-2, the J gene TRBJ1-1; tentative D call: TRBD1 (5 bases). The germline gives CDR1 SGHTA, CDR2 FQGNSA. The CDR3 covers 15 residues. V lost 5 bases and J lost 2, with 15 bases in between.

V gene TRBV4-1 combines with J gene TRBJ1-1; 8 nucleotides line up with TRBD1. This CDR3 spans 15 amino acids. CDR1 and CDR2 (germline): MGHRA, YSYEKL. V lost 3 bases to trimming and J lost 6 bases; unmatched junction nucleotides: 9. Here the CDR3 DNA reads TGCGCCAGCAGCCAGGCCCCCTCGACAGGGGCTGAAGCTTTCTTT. Protein sequence: CASSQAPSTGAEAFF.

The chain employs TRBV2 and TRBJ2-1; D is perhaps TRBD2 (7 bases). There are 14 residues in the CDR3. Germline CDR1 SNHLY, CDR2 FYNNEI. V was clipped by 7 bases and J by 10 bases, with 20 bases between them. In DNA form, the CDR3 reads TGTGCCAGCATCCAATTGGGGGCTAGCGGAGAGCAGTTCTTC. It translates to CASIQLGASGEQFF. The entire variable domain, with the rest obtained from reference TRBV2 and TRBJ2-1, is as follows: EPEVTQTPSHQVTQMGQEVILRCVPISNHLYFYWYRQILGQKVEFLVSFYNNEISEKSEIFDDQFSVERPDGSNFTLKIRSTKLEDSAMYFCASIQLGASGEQFFGPGTRLTVL.